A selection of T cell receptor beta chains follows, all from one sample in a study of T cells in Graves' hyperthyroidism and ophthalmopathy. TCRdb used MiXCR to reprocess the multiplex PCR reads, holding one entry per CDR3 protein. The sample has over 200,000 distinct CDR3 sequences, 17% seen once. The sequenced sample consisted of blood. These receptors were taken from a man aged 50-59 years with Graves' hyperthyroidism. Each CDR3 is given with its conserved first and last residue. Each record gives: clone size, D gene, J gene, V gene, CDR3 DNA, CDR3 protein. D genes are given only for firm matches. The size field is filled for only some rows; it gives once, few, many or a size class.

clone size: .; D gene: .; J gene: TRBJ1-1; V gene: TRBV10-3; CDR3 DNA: TGTGCCACCCTGGGGGGCGGGGGCACTGAAGCTTTCTTT; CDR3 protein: CATLGGGGTEAFF
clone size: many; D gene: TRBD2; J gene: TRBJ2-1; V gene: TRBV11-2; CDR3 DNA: TGTGCCAGCAGCTCCGGGACTAGCGGGAGTTCCAACAATGAGCAGTTCTTC; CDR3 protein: CASSSGTSGSSNNEQFF
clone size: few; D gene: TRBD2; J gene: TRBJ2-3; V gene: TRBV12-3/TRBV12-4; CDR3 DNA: TGTGCCAGCAGTTTTATAGCGGGAGGGCCTTGGGATACGCAGTATTTT; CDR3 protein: CASSFIAGGPWDTQYF
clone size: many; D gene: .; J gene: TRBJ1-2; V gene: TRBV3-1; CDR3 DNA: TGTGCCAGCAGCCAAGATACTTGGAGCTATGGCTACACCTTC; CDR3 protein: CASSQDTWSYGYTF
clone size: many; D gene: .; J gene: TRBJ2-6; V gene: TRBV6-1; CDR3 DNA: TGTGCCAGCAGTTTGGACACCTCTGGGGCCAACGTCCTGACTTTC; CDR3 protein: CASSLDTSGANVLTF
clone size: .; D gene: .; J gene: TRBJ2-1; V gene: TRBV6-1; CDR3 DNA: TGTGCCAGCAGTGCGGGTGGGGGGAGACGCCCCTACAATGAGCAGTTCTTC; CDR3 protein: CASSAGGGRRPYNEQFF
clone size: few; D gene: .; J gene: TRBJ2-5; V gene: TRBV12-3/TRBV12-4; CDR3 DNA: TGTGCCAGCAGTTTATCCGGAGGTTGGGAGACCCAGTACTTC; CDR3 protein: CASSLSGGWETQYF
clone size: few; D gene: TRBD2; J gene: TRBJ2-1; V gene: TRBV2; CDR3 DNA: TGTGCCAGCAACGGACTAGCGGGGGGCAAAAGCAGCTCCTACAATGAGCAGTTCTTC; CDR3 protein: CASNGLAGGKSSSYNEQFF
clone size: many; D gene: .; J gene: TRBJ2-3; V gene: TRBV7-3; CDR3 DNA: TGTGCCAGCAGCATAAGGGGAGCTTGGGGAGATACGCAGTATTTT; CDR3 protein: CASSIRGAWGDTQYF
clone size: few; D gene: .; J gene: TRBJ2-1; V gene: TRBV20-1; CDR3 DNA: TGCAGTGCTAGAGTGGGTAAGGGCGTGTACAATGAGCAGTTCTTC; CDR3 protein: CSARVGKGVYNEQFF
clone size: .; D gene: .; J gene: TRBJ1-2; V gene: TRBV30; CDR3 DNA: TGTGCCTGGAGTGCAGGGAGGATCTATGGCTACACCTTC; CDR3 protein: CAWSAGRIYGYTF
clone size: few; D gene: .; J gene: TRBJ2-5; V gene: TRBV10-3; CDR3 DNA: TGTGCCATCAGTGAGGGTAGCCAAGAGACCCAGTACTTC; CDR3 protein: CAISEGSQETQYF
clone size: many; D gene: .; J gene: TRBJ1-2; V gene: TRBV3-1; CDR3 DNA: TGTGCCAGCAGCCCTTCCGGGACCCCCCGCGAGACCTTC; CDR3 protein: CASSPSGTPRETF
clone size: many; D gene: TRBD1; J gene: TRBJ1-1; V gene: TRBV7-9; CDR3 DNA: TGTGCCACCGAACCGACAGGGCCTATCGTAATGAACACTGAAGCTTTCTTT; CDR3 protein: CATEPTGPIVMNTEAFF
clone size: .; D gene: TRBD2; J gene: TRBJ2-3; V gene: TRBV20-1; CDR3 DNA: TGCAGTGCCCCCCCGGCGGGAGGAGGGGGAGATACGCAGTATTTT; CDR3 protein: CSAPPAGGGGDTQYF
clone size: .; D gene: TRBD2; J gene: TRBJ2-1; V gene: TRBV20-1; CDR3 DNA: TGCAGTGCTCACAAACTAGCGTGGAGCTCCTACAATGAGCAGTTCTTC; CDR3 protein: CSAHKLAWSSYNEQFF
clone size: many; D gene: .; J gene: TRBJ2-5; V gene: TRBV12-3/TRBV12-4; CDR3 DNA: TGTGCCAGCAGTCCAGGGCCGAGGGAGACCCAGTACTTC; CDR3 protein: CASSPGPRETQYF
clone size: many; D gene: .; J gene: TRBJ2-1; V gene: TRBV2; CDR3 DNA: TGTGCCAGCAGTGAGTCACGATTTAGCTCCTACAATGAGCAGTTCTTC; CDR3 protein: CASSESRFSSYNEQFF
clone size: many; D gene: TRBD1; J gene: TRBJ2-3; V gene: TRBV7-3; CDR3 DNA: TGTGCCAGCAGCTTAACCGGGACAGGGGGCCCAGATACGCAGTATTTT; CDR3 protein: CASSLTGTGGPDTQYF
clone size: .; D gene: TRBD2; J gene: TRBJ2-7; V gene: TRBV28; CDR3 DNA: TGTGCCAGCAGTTTAAGTGGGACTAGCGCTCCTCACGAGCAGTACTTC; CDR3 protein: CASSLSGTSAPHEQYF
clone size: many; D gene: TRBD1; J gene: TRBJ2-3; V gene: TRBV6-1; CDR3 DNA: TGTGCCAGCAGACGCGACAGGGGGCGAGGAGATACGCAGTATTTT; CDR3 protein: CASRRDRGRGDTQYF
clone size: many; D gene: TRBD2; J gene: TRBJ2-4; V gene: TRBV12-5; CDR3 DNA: TGTGCTAGTGGTTGGGACTACGGGGGAAACATTCAGTACTTC; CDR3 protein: CASGWDYGGNIQYF
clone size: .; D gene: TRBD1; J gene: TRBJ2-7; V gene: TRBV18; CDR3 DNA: TGTGCCAGCGCAGGGACAGACTACGAGCAGTACTTC; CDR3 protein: CASAGTDYEQYF
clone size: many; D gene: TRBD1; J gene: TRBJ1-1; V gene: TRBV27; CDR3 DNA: TGTGCCAGCAGACAGGGGTTGGGCACTGAAGCTTTCTTT; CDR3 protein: CASRQGLGTEAFF
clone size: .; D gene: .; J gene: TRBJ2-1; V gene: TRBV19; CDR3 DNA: TGTGCCAGTAGTATTTGGGTTGACAATGAGCAGTTCTTC; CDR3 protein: CASSIWVDNEQFF
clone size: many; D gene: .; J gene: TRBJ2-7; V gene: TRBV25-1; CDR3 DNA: TGTGCCAGCAGTGAAATGGGAGGGACAACCTCCTACGAGCAGTACTTC; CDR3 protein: CASSEMGGTTSYEQYF
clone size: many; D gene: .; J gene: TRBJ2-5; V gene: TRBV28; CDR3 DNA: TGTGCCAGCAGTTTATCTCCCCCAGGCGGGGAGACCCAGTACTTC; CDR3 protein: CASSLSPPGGETQYF
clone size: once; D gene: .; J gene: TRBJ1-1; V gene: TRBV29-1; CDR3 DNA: TGCAGCGCCTCAGGGTTTGACGCTGAAGCTTTCTTT; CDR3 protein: CSASGFDAEAFF
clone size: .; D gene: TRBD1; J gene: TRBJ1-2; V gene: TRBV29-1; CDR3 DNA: TGCAGCGTTGAAGGACAGGGAGAACTAGGCTACACCTTC; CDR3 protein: CSVEGQGELGYTF
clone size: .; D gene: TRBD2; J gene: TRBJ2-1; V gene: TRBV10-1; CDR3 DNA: TGCGCCAGCAGTGCCGTACTAGCGGGGTACAATGAGCAGTTCTTC; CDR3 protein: CASSAVLAGYNEQFF
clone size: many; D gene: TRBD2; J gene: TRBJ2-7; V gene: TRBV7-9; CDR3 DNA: TGTGCCAGCGCAGCGCGTGGGGGGGCCTACGAGCAGTACTTC; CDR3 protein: CASAARGGAYEQYF
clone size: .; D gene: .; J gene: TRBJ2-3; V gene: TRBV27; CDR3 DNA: TGTGCCGGCAGTCCCCGCAGGGTTCTTTTCACAGATACGCAGTATTTT; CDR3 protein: CAGSPRRVLFTDTQYF
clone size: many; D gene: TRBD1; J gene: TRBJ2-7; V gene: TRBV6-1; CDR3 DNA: TGTGCCAGCAGAAAGGGACAGGGGTACGAGCAGTACTTC; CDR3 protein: CASRKGQGYEQYF
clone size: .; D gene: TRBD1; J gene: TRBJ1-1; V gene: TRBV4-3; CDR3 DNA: TGCGCCAGCAGCCAGGAAGGGACAGGGCCCACTGAAGCTTTCTTT; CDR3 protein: CASSQEGTGPTEAFF
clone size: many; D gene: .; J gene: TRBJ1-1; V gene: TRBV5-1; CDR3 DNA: TGCGCCAGCAGCATAGTTCCGAACACTGAAGCTTTCTTT; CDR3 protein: CASSIVPNTEAFF
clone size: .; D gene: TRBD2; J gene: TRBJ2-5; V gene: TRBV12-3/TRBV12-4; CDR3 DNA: TGTGCCAGCAGCTCGACTAGCGGGCCCCGGAGGGAGACCCAGTACTTC; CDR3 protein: CASSSTSGPRRETQYF
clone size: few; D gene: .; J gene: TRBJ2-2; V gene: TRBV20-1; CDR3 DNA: TGCAGTGCTAGAGATCCCGCTAGCGCCGGGGAGCTGTTTTTT; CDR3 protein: CSARDPASAGELFF
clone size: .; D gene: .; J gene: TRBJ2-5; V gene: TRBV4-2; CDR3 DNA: TGTGCCAGCAGCCAGGCCGGGGGCGGCGGGCCTGGGGAGACCCAGTACTTC; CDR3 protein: CASSQAGGGGPGETQYF
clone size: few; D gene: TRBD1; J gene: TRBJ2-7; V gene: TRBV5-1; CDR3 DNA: TGCGCCAGCGGTTCCGGGACAGTACGGCACGAGCAGTACTTC; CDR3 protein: CASGSGTVRHEQYF
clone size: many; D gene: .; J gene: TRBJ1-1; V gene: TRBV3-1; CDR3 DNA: TGTGCCAGCAGCCCCCGGGCCCGGGGCACTGAAGCTTTCTTT; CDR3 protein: CASSPRARGTEAFF
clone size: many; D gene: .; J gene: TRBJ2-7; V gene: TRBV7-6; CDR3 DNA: TGTGCCAGCAGCGCGTCGACGAGCGGAATGGACGAGCAGTACTTC; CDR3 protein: CASSASTSGMDEQYF
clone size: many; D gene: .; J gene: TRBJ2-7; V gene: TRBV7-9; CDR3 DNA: TGTGCCAGCAGCTTAGGGGTCGGTGGCGACGAGCAGTACTTC; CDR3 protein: CASSLGVGGDEQYF
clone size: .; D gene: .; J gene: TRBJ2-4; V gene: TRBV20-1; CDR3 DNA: TGCAGTGCTAGAGTACCGGGTTTGTCCAAAAACATTCAGTACTTC; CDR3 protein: CSARVPGLSKNIQYF
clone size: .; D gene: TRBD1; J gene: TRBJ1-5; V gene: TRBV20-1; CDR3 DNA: TGCAGTGCTAGGACAGGGGTGAATCAGCCCCAGCATTTT; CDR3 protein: CSARTGVNQPQHF
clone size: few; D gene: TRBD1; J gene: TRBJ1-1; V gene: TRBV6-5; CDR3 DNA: TGTGCCAGCAGTTACACAACCGGGACAGGGTATCCCACTGAAGCTTTCTTT; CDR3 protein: CASSYTTGTGYPTEAFF
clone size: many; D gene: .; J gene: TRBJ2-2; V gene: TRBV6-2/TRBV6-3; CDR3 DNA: TGTGCCAGCAGTTACGGCCCTGAGGCCGGGGAGCTGTTTTTT; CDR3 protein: CASSYGPEAGELFF
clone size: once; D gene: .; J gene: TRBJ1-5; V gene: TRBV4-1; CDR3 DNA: TGCGCCAGCAGCCCGGGGGGGGGTCGGGGTGGCAATCAGCCCCAGCATTTT; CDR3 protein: CASSPGGGRGGNQPQHF
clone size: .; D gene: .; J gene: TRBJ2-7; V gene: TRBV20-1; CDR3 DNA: TGCAGTGCTAGAGACCCCCTTACGGGCAGATACGAGCAGTACTTC; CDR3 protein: CSARDPLTGRYEQYF
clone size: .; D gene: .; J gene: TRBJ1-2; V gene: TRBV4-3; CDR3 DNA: TGCGCCAGCAGCCAAGATTTAGGGGTAAACGGGGGCTACACCTTC; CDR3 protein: CASSQDLGVNGGYTF
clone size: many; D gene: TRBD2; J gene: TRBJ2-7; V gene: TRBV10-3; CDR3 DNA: TGTGCCATCAGTGAAGGTACTAGCGGGAGTATGGACGAGCAGTACTTC; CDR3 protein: CAISEGTSGSMDEQYF
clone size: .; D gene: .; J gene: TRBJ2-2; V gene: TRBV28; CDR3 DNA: TGTGCCAGCTCGACGGGGCCCGGGGATCTGTTTTTT; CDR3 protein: CASSTGPGDLFF
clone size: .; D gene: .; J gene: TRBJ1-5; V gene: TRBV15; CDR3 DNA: TGTGCCACCAGCAGAACAGGGACCAATCAGCCCCAGCATTTT; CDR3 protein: CATSRTGTNQPQHF
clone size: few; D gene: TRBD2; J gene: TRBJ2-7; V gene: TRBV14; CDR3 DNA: TGTGCCAGCAGCCAAGTTCTAGCGGGGACCTACGAGCAGTACTTC; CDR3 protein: CASSQVLAGTYEQYF
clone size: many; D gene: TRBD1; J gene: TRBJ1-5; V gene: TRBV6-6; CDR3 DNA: TGTGCCAGCAGTTACCGCCCCGGGACAGTCAGCAATCAGCCCCAGCATTTT; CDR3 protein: CASSYRPGTVSNQPQHF